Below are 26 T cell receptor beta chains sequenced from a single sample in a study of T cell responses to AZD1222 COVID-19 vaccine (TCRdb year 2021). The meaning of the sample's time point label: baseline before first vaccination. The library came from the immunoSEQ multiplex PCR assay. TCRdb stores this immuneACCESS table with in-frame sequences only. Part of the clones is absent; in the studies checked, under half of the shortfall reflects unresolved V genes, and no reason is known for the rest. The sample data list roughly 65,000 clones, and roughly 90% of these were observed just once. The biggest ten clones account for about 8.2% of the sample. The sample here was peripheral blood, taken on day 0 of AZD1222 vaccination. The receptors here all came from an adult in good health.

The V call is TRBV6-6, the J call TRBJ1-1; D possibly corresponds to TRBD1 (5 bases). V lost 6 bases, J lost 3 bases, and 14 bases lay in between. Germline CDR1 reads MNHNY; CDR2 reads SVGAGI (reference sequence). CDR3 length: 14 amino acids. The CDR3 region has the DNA TGTGCCAGCAGCTCCGCGGGCAGGGACACTGAAGCTTTCTTT. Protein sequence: CASSSAGRDTEAFF.

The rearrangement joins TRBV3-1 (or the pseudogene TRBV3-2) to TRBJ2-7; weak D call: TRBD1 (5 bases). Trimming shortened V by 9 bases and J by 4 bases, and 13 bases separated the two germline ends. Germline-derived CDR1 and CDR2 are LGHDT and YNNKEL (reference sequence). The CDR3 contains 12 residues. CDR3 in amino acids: CASDLQGYEQYF. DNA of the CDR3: TGTGCCAGTGACCTTCAGGGTTACGAGCAGTACTTC.

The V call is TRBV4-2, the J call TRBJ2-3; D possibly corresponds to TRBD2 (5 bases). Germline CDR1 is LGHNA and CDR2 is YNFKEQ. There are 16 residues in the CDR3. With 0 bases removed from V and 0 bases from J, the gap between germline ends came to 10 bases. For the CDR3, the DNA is TGTGCCAGCAGCCAAGAGGAGGCCTCTAGCACAGATACGCAGTATTTT. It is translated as CASSQEEASSTDTQYF.

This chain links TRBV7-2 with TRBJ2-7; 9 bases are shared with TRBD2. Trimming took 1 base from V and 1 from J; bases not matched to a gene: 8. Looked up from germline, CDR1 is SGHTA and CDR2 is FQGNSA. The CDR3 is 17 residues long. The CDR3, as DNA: TGTGCCAGCAGCTTAGGGCCGTCAAGCGGGAGGTCCTACGAGCAGTACTTC. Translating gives CASSLGPSSGRSYEQYF.

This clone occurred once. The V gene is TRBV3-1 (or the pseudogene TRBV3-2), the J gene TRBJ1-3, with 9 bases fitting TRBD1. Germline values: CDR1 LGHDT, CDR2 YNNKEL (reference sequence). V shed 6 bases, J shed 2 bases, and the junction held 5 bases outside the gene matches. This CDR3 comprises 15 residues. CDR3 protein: CASRRQGGTGNTIYF. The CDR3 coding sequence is TGTGCCAGCAGAAGACAGGGGGGAACTGGAAACACCATATATTTT.

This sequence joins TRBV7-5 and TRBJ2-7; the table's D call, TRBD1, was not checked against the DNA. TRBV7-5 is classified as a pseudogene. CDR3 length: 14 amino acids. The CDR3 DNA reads TGTGTCAGAAGCCCGGGGACAGGGGATCACGAGCAGTACTTC. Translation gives CVRSPGTGDHEQYF.

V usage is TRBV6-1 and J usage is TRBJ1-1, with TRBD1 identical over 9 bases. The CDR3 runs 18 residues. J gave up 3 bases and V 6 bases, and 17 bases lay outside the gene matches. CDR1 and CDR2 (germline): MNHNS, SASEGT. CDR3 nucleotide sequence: TGTGCCAGCAGGGAAAGGATCCGGGACAGGGAAGGTTACACTGAAGCTTTCTTT. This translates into CASRERIRDREGYTEAFF.

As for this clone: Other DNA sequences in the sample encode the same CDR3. For the CDR3, the DNA is TGTGCCAGCAGTTTAGGCTCGAACTATGGCTACACCTTC. Translating it yields CASSLGSNYGYTF. The chain carries TRBV12-3 or TRBV12-4 and TRBJ1-2; D remains unclear. V dropped 1 base and J dropped 2 bases, with 5 bases sitting between them. The CDR3 contains 13 residues.

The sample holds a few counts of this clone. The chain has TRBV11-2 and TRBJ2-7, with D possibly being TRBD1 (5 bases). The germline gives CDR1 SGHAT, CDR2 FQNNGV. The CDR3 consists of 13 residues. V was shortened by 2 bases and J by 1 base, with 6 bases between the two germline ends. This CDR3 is CASSLQGSYEQYF. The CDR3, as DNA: TGTGCCAGCAGCTTACAGGGATCCTACGAGCAGTACTTC. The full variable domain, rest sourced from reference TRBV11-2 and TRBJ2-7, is EAGVAQSPRYKIIEKRQSVAFWCNPISGHATLYWYQQILGQGPKLLIQFQNNGVVDDSQLPKDRFSAERLKGVDSTLKIQPAKLEDSAVYLCASSLQGSYEQYFGPGTRLTVT.

The CDR3 nucleotides read TGCGCCAGCAGCTTGAGTGGGGGAACGCAGTATTTT. Translation gives CASSLSGGTQYF. The J gene is TRBJ2-3, the V gene TRBV5-1, with D perhaps TRBD1 or TRBD2 (5 bases each). Deletions cut 1 base from V and 9 bases from J, with 9 bases between. Germline values: CDR1 SGHRS, CDR2 YFSETQ. There are 12 residues in the CDR3. Drawing the rest from reference TRBV5-1 and TRBJ2-3, the complete variable domain is KAGVTQTPRYLIKTRGQQVTLSCSPISGHRSVSWYQQTPGQGLQFLFEYFSETQRNKGNFPGRFSGRQFSNSRSEMNVSTLELGDSALYLCASSLSGGTQYFGPGTRLTVL.

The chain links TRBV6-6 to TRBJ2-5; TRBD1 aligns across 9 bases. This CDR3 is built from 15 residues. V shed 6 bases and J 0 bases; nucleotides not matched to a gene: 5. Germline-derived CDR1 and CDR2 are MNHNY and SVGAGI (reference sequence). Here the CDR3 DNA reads TGTGCCAGCAGAACTGGACAGGGGTACCAAGAGACCCAGTACTTC. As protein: CASRTGQGYQETQYF.

The CDR3 nucleotides read TGTGCCAGCAGTCTTACCTCCGGCCCCTACGAGCAGTACTTC. Protein: CASSLTSGPYEQYF. V is TRBV27 and J is TRBJ2-7; D is undetermined. This CDR3 has 14 residues. The V end was cut by 5 bases, the J end by 2 bases, with 13 bases between. Germline CDR1 MNHEY, CDR2 SMNVEV (reference sequence).

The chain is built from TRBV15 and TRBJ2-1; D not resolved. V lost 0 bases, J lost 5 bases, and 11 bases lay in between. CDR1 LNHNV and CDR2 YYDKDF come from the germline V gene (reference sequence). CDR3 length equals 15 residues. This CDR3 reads CATSRDPRRNNEQFF. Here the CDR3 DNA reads TGTGCCACCAGCAGAGACCCACGTCGAAACAATGAGCAGTTCTTC.

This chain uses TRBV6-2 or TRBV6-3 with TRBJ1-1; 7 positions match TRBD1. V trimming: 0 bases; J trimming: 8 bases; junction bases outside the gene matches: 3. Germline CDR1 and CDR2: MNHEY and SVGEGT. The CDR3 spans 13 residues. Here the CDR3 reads CASSYSGQAEAFF. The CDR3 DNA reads TGTGCCAGCAGTTACTCCGGACAGGCAGAAGCTTTCTTT.

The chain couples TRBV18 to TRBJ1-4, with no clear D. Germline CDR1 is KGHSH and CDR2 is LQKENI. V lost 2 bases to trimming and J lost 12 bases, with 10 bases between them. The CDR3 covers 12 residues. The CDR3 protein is CASSPDEDQLFF. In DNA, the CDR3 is TGTGCCAGCTCACCAGACGAGGACCAACTGTTTTTT.

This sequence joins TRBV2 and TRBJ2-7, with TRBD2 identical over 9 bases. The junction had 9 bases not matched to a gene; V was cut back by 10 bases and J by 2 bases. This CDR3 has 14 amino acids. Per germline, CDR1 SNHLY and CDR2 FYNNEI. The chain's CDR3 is CATSISGSPYEQYF. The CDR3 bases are TGTGCCACCTCGATTAGCGGGAGCCCCTACGAGCAGTACTTC.

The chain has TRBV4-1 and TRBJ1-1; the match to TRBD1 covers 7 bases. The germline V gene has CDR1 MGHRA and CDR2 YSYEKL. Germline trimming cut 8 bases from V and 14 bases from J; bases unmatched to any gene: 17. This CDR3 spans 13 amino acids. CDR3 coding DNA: TGCGCCAGCGCGCCAATACAGGGGCTTCCTCGGTTCTTT. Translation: CASAPIQGLPRFF.

In DNA, the CDR3 is TGTGCCACCAGGGACAGGGGAAGGAGTGGCTACACCTTC. Its translation: CATRDRGRSGYTF. V gene TRBV19 combines with J gene TRBJ1-2; 10 nucleotides agree with TRBD1. This CDR3 is 13 amino acids long. Trimming at V came to 10 bases and at J to 7 bases, leaving 9 bases not matched to a gene. CDR1 and CDR2 (germline): LNHDA, SQIVND (reference sequence).

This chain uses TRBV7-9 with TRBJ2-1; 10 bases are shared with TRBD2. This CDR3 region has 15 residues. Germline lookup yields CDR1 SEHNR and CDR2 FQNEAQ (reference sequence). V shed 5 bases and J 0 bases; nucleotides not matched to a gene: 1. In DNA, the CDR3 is TGTGCCAGCAGCAAGCGGGAGGGCTCCTACAATGAGCAGTTCTTC. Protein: CASSKREGSYNEQFF.

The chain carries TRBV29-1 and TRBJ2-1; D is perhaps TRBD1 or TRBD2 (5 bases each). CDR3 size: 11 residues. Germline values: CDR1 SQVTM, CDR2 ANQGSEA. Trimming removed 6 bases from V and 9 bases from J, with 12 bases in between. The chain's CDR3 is CSVAPRGEQFF. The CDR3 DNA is TGCAGCGTCGCCCCGAGGGGTGAGCAGTTCTTC.

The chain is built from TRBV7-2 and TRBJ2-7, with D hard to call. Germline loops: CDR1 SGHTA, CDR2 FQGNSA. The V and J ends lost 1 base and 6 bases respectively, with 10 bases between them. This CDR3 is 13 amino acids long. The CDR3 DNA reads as TGTGCCAGCAGCTTAGGGCTAGTAGGCGAGCAGTACTTC. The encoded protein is CASSLGLVGEQYF.

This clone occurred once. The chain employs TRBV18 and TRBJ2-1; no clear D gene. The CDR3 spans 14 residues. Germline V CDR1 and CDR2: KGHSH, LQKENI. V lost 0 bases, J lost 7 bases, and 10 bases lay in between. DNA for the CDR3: TGTGCCAGCTCACCACCAATAGGTTCGAATGAGCAGTTCTTC. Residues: CASSPPIGSNEQFF.

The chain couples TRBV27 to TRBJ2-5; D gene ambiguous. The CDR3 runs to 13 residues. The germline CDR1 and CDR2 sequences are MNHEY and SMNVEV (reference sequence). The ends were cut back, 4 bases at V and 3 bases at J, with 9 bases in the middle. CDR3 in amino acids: CASSWIGEETQYF. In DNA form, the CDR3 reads TGTGCCAGCAGTTGGATCGGAGAAGAGACCCAGTACTTC.

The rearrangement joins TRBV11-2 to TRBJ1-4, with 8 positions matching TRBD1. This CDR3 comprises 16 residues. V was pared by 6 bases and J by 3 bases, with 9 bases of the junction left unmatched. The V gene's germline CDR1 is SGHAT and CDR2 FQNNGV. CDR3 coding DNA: TGTGCCAGCAGTTCCCCGGACAGGGCTTCTAATGAAAAACTGTTTTTT. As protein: CASSSPDRASNEKLFF.

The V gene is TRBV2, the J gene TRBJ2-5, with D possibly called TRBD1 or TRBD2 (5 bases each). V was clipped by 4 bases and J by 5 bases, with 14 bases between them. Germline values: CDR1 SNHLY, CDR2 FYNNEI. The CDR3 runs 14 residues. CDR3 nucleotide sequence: TGTGCCAGCAGTGTAGGGACCCTACTGGAGACCCAGTACTTC. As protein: CASSVGTLLETQYF.

The CDR3 bases are TGTGCCAGCAGTGTAGGGGGCAATCAGCCCCAGCATTTT. Its protein product is CASSVGGNQPQHF. J is TRBJ1-5 and V is TRBV2; possible D gene TRBD1, 5 bases. Germline V gene data show CDR1 as SNHLY and CDR2 as FYNNEI. The CDR3 has 13 amino acids. The germline V and J ends were trimmed by 4 bases and 2 bases, with 6 bases remaining between them.